This passage covers 14 T cell receptor beta chains from one sample sequenced in a study of liver allograft versus peripheral blood T cells. At the level of the study: Comparing T cell receptor repertoires in transplanted livers with those in recipients' peripheral blood was part of the design.

Each CDR3 protein gets one entry after TCRdb re-called the reads with MiXCR. In the table there are about 11,000 distinct CDR3 sequences, 23% of which are singletons. The source is a human patient who had a liver transplant. Some T cells here may be from the graft donor.

This clonotype qualifies as medium-sized. The chain combines TRBV29-1 with TRBJ1-1, with TRBD1 identical over 9 bases. The CDR3 extends over 15 amino acids. Trimming at V came to 5 bases and at J to 0 bases, leaving 7 bases not matched to a gene. Germline V gene data show CDR1 as SQVTM and CDR2 as ANQGSEA. CDR3 DNA: TGCAGCGTTCACACGGGACAGGGCATGAACACTGAAGCTTTCTTT. Protein: CSVHTGQGMNTEAFF.

This clonotype was observed a few times. The chain has TRBV30 and TRBJ1-4; D not resolved. The V gene's germline CDR1 is GTSNPN and CDR2 SVGIG (reference sequence). The CDR3 length is 13 residues. With 0 bases removed from V and 8 bases from J, the gap between germline ends came to 10 bases. The CDR3 coding sequence is TGTGCCTGGAGTGTACAAGGACGGGAAAAACTGTTTTTT. Its protein is CAWSVQGREKLFF.

This clonotype is medium-sized. V usage is TRBV13 and J usage is TRBJ2-1; 7 bases agree with TRBD2. Germline loops: CDR1 PRHDT, CDR2 FYEKMQ (reference sequence). The CDR3 loop spans 15 amino acids. J lost 2 bases, V lost 4 bases, and 5 bases had no gene match. The DNA for the CDR3 is TGTGCCAGCAGCTCCCTAGCGGAGCCCTACAATGAGCAGTTCTTC. It encodes CASSSLAEPYNEQFF. The variable domain in full, with the rest retrieved from reference TRBV13 and TRBJ2-1, is AAGVIQSPRHLIKEKRETATLKCYPIPRHDTVYWYQQGPGQDPQFLISFYEKMQSDKGSIPDRFSAQQFSDYHSELNMSSLELGDSALYFCASSSLAEPYNEQFFGPGTRLTVL.

The V call is TRBV20-1, the J call TRBJ1-1; tentative D call: TRBD1 (6 bases). Trimming removed 5 bases at V and 7 bases at J, with 26 bases between. Germline values: CDR1 DFQATT, CDR2 SNEGSKA (reference sequence). The CDR3 length is 16 residues. DNA of the CDR3: TGCAGTGCTCAGGCAGGGGCCGCCCGATCCTCGGTTGAAGCTTTCTTT. It yields the protein CSAQAGAARSSVEAFF.

The rearrangement uses TRBV7-9 and TRBJ1-5, with 8 bases identical to TRBD1. V lost 1 base and J lost 1; bases outside the gene matches: 12. Per germline, CDR1 SEHNR and CDR2 FQNEAQ (reference sequence). This CDR3 comprises 19 residues. The CDR3 reads CASSLVRGQGGWSNQPQHF. The CDR3 coding sequence is TGTGCCAGCAGCTTAGTGAGAGGACAGGGCGGTTGGAGCAATCAGCCCCAGCATTTT.

The chain uses TRBV19 and TRBJ1-2, with TRBD1 matching 7 bases. The germline V gene has CDR1 LNHDA and CDR2 SQIVND (reference sequence). The V segment lost 5 bases and the J segment 9 bases; nucleotides outside the gene matches: 12. The CDR3 runs 14 residues. The CDR3 loop reads CASSVGVTTGSYTF. Written as DNA, the CDR3 is TGTGCCAGTAGTGTGGGGGTGACGACAGGGAGCTACACCTTC. Full variable domain (missing parts from reference TRBV19 and TRBJ1-2): DGGITQSPKYLFRKEGQNVTLSCEQNLNHDAMYWYRQDPGQGLRLIYYSQIVNDFQKGDIAEGYSVSREKKESFPLTVTSAQKNPTAFYLCASSVGVTTGSYTFGSGTRLTVV.

This clonotype is medium-sized. The chain is built from TRBV24-1 and TRBJ1-2, with D perhaps TRBD1 (6 bases). Trimming stripped 4 bases from V and 7 bases from J, with 12 bases between. CDR3 size: 13 residues. Germline lookup yields CDR1 KGHDR and CDR2 SFDVKD. As DNA, the CDR3 is TGTGCCACCAGTGACGGACAGCGGCCTGGCTACACCTTC. The encoded protein is CATSDGQRPGYTF.

This clonotype is termed medium-sized. One end of the junction does not line up with germline, which may come from a read error. The chain combines TRBV18 with TRBJ2-7; D perhaps matches TRBD2 (6 bases). The CDR3 sequence is 14 residues long. Per germline, CDR1 KGHSH and CDR2 LQKENI. The CDR3 DNA sequence: TGTGCCAGCTCCCCACGGGGGAGCTCCTACGAGCAGTACTTC. Translation gives CASSPRGSSYEQYF.

The rearrangement joins TRBV12-3 or TRBV12-4 to TRBJ1-5, with 7 bases fitting TRBD1. With 6 bases clipped from V and 6 bases from J, the junction kept 11 bases outside the gene matches. The CDR3 extends over 15 amino acids. CDR3 nucleotides: TGTGCCAGCAGCCTGAGACAGGGCCCCGGTCAGCCCCAGCATTTT. Amino acids: CASSLRQGPGQPQHF.

V is TRBV6-2 or TRBV6-3 and J is TRBJ2-3; 12 bases align to TRBD2. The V segment lost 7 bases and the J segment 1 base; nucleotides outside the gene matches: 9. The CDR3 contains 17 residues. Germline CDR1 and CDR2: MNHEY and SVGEGT. The CDR3 spells CASNKLAGGVGTDTQYF. CDR3 coding DNA: TGTGCCAGCAACAAACTAGCGGGGGGAGTGGGCACAGATACGCAGTATTTT.

This clonotype is judged medium-sized. J is TRBJ2-7 and V is TRBV27; 9 bases are a match to TRBD1. V dropped 2 bases and J dropped 8; count of bases not matched to a gene: 7. From germline, CDR1 is MNHEY and CDR2 SMNVEV (reference sequence). The CDR3 loop spans 14 amino acids. DNA for the CDR3: TGTGCCAGCAGTTTAGGGACAGGGACCCATAAGCAGTACTTC. Translation gives CASSLGTGTHKQYF.

In its sample, this clonotype is medium-sized. The CDR3 protein is CASSDQTSTYEQYF. The CDR3 coding sequence is TGTGCCAGCAGCGACCAGACTAGCACCTACGAGCAGTACTTC. The rearrangement uses TRBV6-2 or TRBV6-3 and TRBJ2-7; 7 nucleotides match TRBD2. From germline, CDR1 is MNHEY and CDR2 SVGEGT. This CDR3 is built from 14 residues. V lost 6 bases and J lost 2; bases outside the gene matches: 7.

Sample share makes this clonotype medium-sized. The chain carries TRBV7-2 and TRBJ1-4, with 8 bases that match TRBD1. The CDR3 covers 13 residues. With 4 bases clipped from V and 7 bases from J, the junction kept 2 bases outside the gene matches. Germline V gene data show CDR1 as SGHTA and CDR2 as FQGNSA. The DNA of the CDR3 is TGTGCCAGCAGCTACGACAGGGGTGAAAAACTGTTTTTT. This sequence encodes CASSYDRGEKLFF.

This clonotype was observed a few times. The chain links TRBV6-5 to TRBJ2-7, with 11 bases fitting TRBD2. The CDR3 is 16 residues long. Germline V gene lookup returns CDR1 MNHEY and CDR2 SVGAGI. V shed 6 bases, J shed 4 bases, and the junction held 11 bases outside the gene matches. The CDR3 DNA is TGTGCCAGCAGCCGCCCAACTAGCGGGAGCAAGTACGAGCAGTACTTC. Translating it yields CASSRPTSGSKYEQYF.